Sequencing of this T cell receptor (beta chain) was carried out in a study of T cell responses to AZD1222 COVID-19 vaccine. Study-wide results and limits: Spike-specific TCR breadth and depth rose after two AZD1222 doses. Just six or seven AZD1222 recipients tested seropositive at baseline. In a largely white British group with more females than males, clonal diversity was possibly underestimated. Spike-spanning, vaccine-associated CD4 TCRs were dominant at 160-218 and 743-854.

Repertoires were generated with immunoSEQ multiplex PCR, while TCRdb's copy carries only in-frame clones and drops some. The table includes 100,000 to 150,000 clones, over 75% detected once. A remark on this clone: Its target is not known.

CDR1 and CDR2 from the germline V gene are SGHTA and FQGNSA. This CDR3 has 13 amino acids. V dropped 5 bases and J dropped 4 bases, with 10 bases sitting between them. This TCR was sampled from an adult in good health. The source material was peripheral blood, sampled on day 0 of AZD1222 vaccination. The chain employs TRBV7-2 and TRBJ2-3; D is possibly TRBD1 or TRBD2 (5 bases each). CDR3 in amino acids: CASSQGPADTQYF. In DNA form, the CDR3 reads TGTGCCAGCAGCCAGGGACCCGCAGATACGCAGTATTTT.